One and the same sample provided the 8 T cell receptor beta chains below, sequenced in a study of blood T cell repertoires in COVID-19. Some clones are missing from TCRdb's copy, which holds only in-frame ones; the method was immunoSEQ multiplex PCR. The sample lists about 210,000 clones, around 85% occurring once. Sequencing was carried out using peripheral blood. Receptors were obtained from a man aged 55 to 70 with COVID-19, enrolled during active disease.

The rearrangement links TRBV7-2 to TRBJ2-3, with 11 bases aligning to TRBD2. From germline, CDR1 is SGHTA and CDR2 FQGNSA. J lost 6 bases, V lost 1 base, and 3 bases had no gene match. The CDR3 covers 15 residues. CDR3 region: CASSLVAGGRDTQYF. Written as DNA, the CDR3 is TGTGCCAGCAGCTTAGTAGCGGGAGGGCGGGATACGCAGTATTTT.

The count of this clone is one. The CDR3 sequence is CASSMGDRISGNTIYF. CDR3 DNA sequence: TGTGCCAGTAGTATGGGGGACAGGATCTCTGGAAACACCATATATTTT. The chain employs TRBV19 and TRBJ1-3; 8 nucleotides match TRBD1. CDR3 size: 16 residues. The ends lost 3 bases at V and 0 bases at J; junction bases unmatched: 4. From germline, CDR1 is LNHDA and CDR2 SQIVND (reference sequence).

This clone appeared once. J is TRBJ1-2 and V is TRBV7-8; D gene ambiguous. CDR3 length: 15 residues. The germline V and J ends were trimmed by 4 bases and 4 bases, with 16 bases remaining between them. Germline CDR1 SGHVS, CDR2 FQNEAQ. CDR3 amino acids: CASSSDSNKRYGYTF. DNA for the CDR3: TGTGCCAGCAGCTCCGATTCTAACAAGCGCTATGGCTACACCTTC.

This chain joins TRBV9 and TRBJ1-5; TRBD1 is a possible D gene (6 bases). This CDR3 has 14 residues. Trimming left V 3 bases short and J 2 bases short, with 9 bases between. Germline CDR1 is SGDLS and CDR2 is YYNGEE. CDR3 bases: TGTGCCAGCAGCGGGGACATAGGCAATCAGCCCCAGCATTTT. It specifies CASSGDIGNQPQHF.

This clone appeared a few times. V is TRBV7-2 and J is TRBJ1-4; 8 bases are shared with TRBD1. Germline trimming cut 1 base from V and 10 bases from J; bases unmatched to any gene: 11. This CDR3 has 16 residues. In germline, CDR1 is SGHTA, CDR2 FQGNSA. CDR3 sequence reads: CASSLGRQGAGGKLFF. The CDR3, as DNA: TGTGCCAGCAGCTTAGGCCGCCAGGGGGCAGGGGGAAAACTGTTTTTT.

This clone was seen a single time. Written as DNA, the CDR3 is TGTGCCAGCAGCTCCGAGAGGGGGCGCGGTGGCTACACCTTC. Amino acid sequence: CASSSERGRGGYTF. J is TRBJ1-2 and V is TRBV9, with 7 positions matching TRBD1. The junction had 10 bases not matched to a gene; V was cut back by 4 bases and J by 7 bases. The CDR3 totals 14 residues. CDR1 SGDLS and CDR2 YYNGEE come from the germline V gene.

This clone appeared a few times. CDR3: CASSQDPAGGGNTIYF. For the CDR3, the DNA is TGCGCCAGCAGCCAAGATCCGGCCGGGGGGGGAAACACCATATATTTT. The chain employs TRBV4-1 and TRBJ1-3; maybe TRBD1 (5 bases). CDR3 size: 16 residues. Trimming took 0 bases from V and 4 from J, leaving 13 bases between them. Germline lookup yields CDR1 MGHRA and CDR2 YSYEKL.

This chain connects TRBV9 to TRBJ1-1, with a possible D match to TRBD1 (5 bases). V was clipped by 0 bases and J by 1 base, with 10 bases between them. Germline V CDR1 and CDR2: SGDLS, YYNGEE. This CDR3 contains 15 residues. The CDR3 DNA is TGTGCCAGCAGCGTAGCGTCAGGGTCGAACACTGAAGCTTTCTTT. Translating it yields CASSVASGSNTEAFF.